These 9 T cell receptor beta chains came from one sample sequenced in a study of cytomegalovirus exposure and HLA in healthy donors. Primers: 60 Vbeta forward and 13 Jbeta reverse. Profiling relied on immunoSEQ multiplex PCR, and the TCRdb table lists in-frame clones only, not all of them. Of about 130,000 clones detected, roughly three quarters appear once; the ten largest clones hold around 0.99%. Sequenced sample: PBMCs. These receptors were collected from a woman aged 25-40 years in good health and CMV-seronegative.

The chain has TRBV30 and TRBJ1-3, with D perhaps matching TRBD1 (5 bases). The CDR3 has 14 residues. The V gene lost 7 bases and the J gene lost 0 bases, with 13 bases spanning the gap. From germline, CDR1 is GTSNPN and CDR2 SVGIG (reference sequence). CDR3 in DNA: TGTGCCTTTGGGGGGAGCGGCTCTGGAAACACCATATATTTT. It translates to CAFGGSGSGNTIYF.

This clone came up once. This chain joins TRBV29-1 and TRBJ1-1, with TRBD1 identical over 8 bases. The germline gives CDR1 SQVTM, CDR2 ANQGSEA. The CDR3 is made up of 11 amino acids. J was trimmed by 5 bases and V by 5 bases; bases with no gene match: 1. CDR3 sequence: CSVYRGTEAFF. The CDR3 DNA sequence: TGCAGCGTTTACAGGGGGACTGAAGCTTTCTTT. The full variable domain, rest sourced from reference TRBV29-1 and TRBJ1-1, is SAVISQKPSRDICQRGTSLTIQCQVDSQVTMMFWYRQQPGQSLTLIATANQGSEATYESGFVIDKFPISRPNLTFSTLTVSNMSPEDSSIYLCSVYRGTEAFFGQGTRLTVV.

In its sample, this clone was seen a few times. The rearrangement uses TRBV6-1 and TRBJ1-6; weak D call: TRBD1 (5 bases). The CDR3 is 15 amino acids. V lost 2 bases, J lost 9 bases, and 14 bases lay in between. Germline-derived CDR1 and CDR2 are MNHNS and SASEGT. As DNA, the CDR3 is TGTGCCAGCAGTGAATTCCAGGGAAGACTTTCACCCCTCCACTTT. It yields the protein CASSEFQGRLSPLHF.

With respect to this clone: One junction end disagrees with the germline gene, perhaps due to a read error. This chain joins TRBV7-9 and TRBJ2-5; 7 bases line up with TRBD1. Germline CDR1 SEHNR, CDR2 FQNEAQ (reference sequence). This CDR3 comprises 17 residues. CDR3 nucleotide sequence: TGTTCCAGCAGCCCGAACCGTGACAGGGAGTTTGTAGAGACCCAGTACTTC. Encoded protein: CSSSPNRDREFVETQYF.

This chain joins TRBV5-1 and TRBJ2-7, with D possibly TRBD1 on 5 matching bases. CDR1 is SGHRS and CDR2 is YFSETQ in the germline V gene. The CDR3 has 13 residues. With 4 bases removed from V and 3 bases from J, the gap between germline ends came to 11 bases. DNA for the CDR3: TGCGCCAGCAGCGGCAGTGACAGCTACGAGCAGTACTTC. It yields the protein CASSGSDSYEQYF.

The sample holds a few counts of this clone. This chain links TRBV7-9 with TRBJ1-2, with a weak D call TRBD1 (5 bases). The CDR3 totals 15 residues. The V gene lost 9 bases and the J gene lost 5 bases, with 22 bases spanning the gap. CDR1 and CDR2 (germline): SEHNR, FQNEAQ (reference sequence). CDR3 sequence reads: CASTGFGATGYGYTF. CDR3 nucleotides: TGTGCCAGTACTGGCTTTGGGGCTACAGGTTATGGCTACACCTTC.

The chain links TRBV5-4 to TRBJ2-1; perhaps TRBD2 as D (5 bases). CDR3 size: 14 residues. Germline lookup yields CDR1 SGHNT and CDR2 YYREEE (reference sequence). With 4 bases removed from V and 4 bases from J, the gap between germline ends came to 12 bases. The CDR3 is CASSPGWEYNEQFF. The CDR3 DNA sequence: TGTGCCAGCAGCCCGGGGTGGGAATACAATGAGCAGTTCTTC.

The CDR3 DNA follows: TGTGCCAGCAGCAAACTAGCGGGGAATACGCAGTATTTT. It yields the protein CASSKLAGNTQYF. The chain recombines TRBV5-4 with TRBJ2-3, with 10 bases fitting TRBD2. Trimming cost V 4 bases and J 7 bases; bases outside gene matches: 3. The CDR3 covers 13 residues. In germline, CDR1 is SGHNT, CDR2 YYREEE (reference sequence).

The chain recombines TRBV6-5 with TRBJ2-3, with TRBD1 matching over 7 bases. J gave up 2 bases and V 6 bases, and 8 bases lay outside the gene matches. The CDR3 loop spans 15 amino acids. Germline CDR1 and CDR2: MNHEY and SVGAGI. The CDR3 DNA is TGTGCCAGCAGCCTTGACAGGGCTGACACAGATACGCAGTATTTT. Encoded protein: CASSLDRADTDTQYF.